A single sample is the source of the 20 T cell receptor beta chains below, sequenced in a study of Ad26.COV2.S vaccination and SARS-CoV-2 variants. Stated treatment: roughly 19 received Ad26.COV2.S at low or high dose, single or two shots; roughly five received placebo; per-sample allocation not given. Sampling took place 63 days after the first vaccine or placebo injection. The repertoire was sequenced with immunoSEQ multiplex PCR; TCRdb's copy has only in-frame clones and lacks some. The table lists about 480,000 clones, roughly 85% of them singletons. The sequences come from peripheral blood, collected in a trial of Ad26.COV2.S vaccine versus placebo. Source of these receptors: a person aged 18 to 59 who received the Ad26.COV2.S COVID-19 vaccine or a placebo.

The gene calls are TRBV15 and TRBJ2-7; the match to TRBD1 covers 7 bases. Germline lookup yields CDR1 LNHNV and CDR2 YYDKDF (reference sequence). J gave up 2 bases and V 3 bases, and 4 bases lay outside the gene matches. The CDR3 is made up of 14 amino acids. CDR3 loop: CATSSRDSTYEQYF. Written as DNA, the CDR3 is TGTGCCACCAGCAGCCGGGACAGTACCTACGAGCAGTACTTC.

The chain employs TRBV11-2 and TRBJ2-7, with TRBD1 matching 8 bases. J gave up 4 bases and V 5 bases, and 4 bases lay outside the gene matches. Germline CDR1 is SGHAT and CDR2 is FQNNGV. This CDR3 has 13 residues. DNA for the CDR3: TGTGCCAGCAGCGTGGACAGGGAATACGAGCAGTACTTC. It translates to CASSVDREYEQYF.

V and J are TRBV6-2 or TRBV6-3 and TRBJ2-1; 9 bases fit TRBD1. The V gene's germline CDR1 is MNHEY and CDR2 SVGEGT. The CDR3 sequence is 16 residues long. With V trimmed by 2 bases and J by 0 bases, 2 bases remained unmatched. The DNA of the CDR3 is TGTGCCAGCAGTTACGGACAGGGGCCCTCCTACAATGAGCAGTTCTTC. Protein product: CASSYGQGPSYNEQFF.

This chain links TRBV5-1 with TRBJ2-7; D not resolved. CDR1 is SGHRS and CDR2 is YFSETQ in the germline V gene. Trimming removed 1 base at V and 2 bases at J, with 7 bases between. CDR3 length: 13 amino acids. The CDR3 is CASSLSDPYEQYF. In DNA, the CDR3 is TGCGCCAGCAGCTTGTCCGATCCCTACGAGCAGTACTTC.

The rearrangement joins TRBV19 to TRBJ2-7; 9 bases match TRBD1. The CDR3 covers 17 residues. Germline assignment: CDR1 LNHDA and CDR2 SQIVND (reference sequence). V lost 4 bases and J lost 4; bases outside the gene matches: 14. The CDR3: CASSTVQGANQGYEQYF. CDR3 DNA: TGTGCCAGTAGTACTGTACAGGGGGCGAATCAAGGGTACGAGCAGTACTTC.

The chain has TRBV27 and TRBJ1-1, with unresolved D. There are 13 residues in the CDR3. V was cut by 3 bases and J by 2 bases, with 7 bases left in between. Germline V gives CDR1 MNHEY, CDR2 SMNVEV (reference sequence). CDR3 loop: CASSFQYNTEAFF. The CDR3 DNA follows: TGTGCCAGCAGTTTTCAGTATAACACTGAAGCTTTCTTT.

V is TRBV27 and J is TRBJ1-2; D is possibly TRBD1 (5 bases). V was cut by 8 bases and J by 3 bases, with 16 bases left in between. The CDR3 covers 14 residues. Germline CDR1 is MNHEY and CDR2 is SMNVEV (reference sequence). The CDR3 bases are TGTGCCAGCCGGGGGGGAGTGGATTACTATGGCTACACCTTC. The encoded protein is CASRGGVDYYGYTF.

The genes are TRBV14 and TRBJ1-2; D unclear. Germline CDR1 SGHDN, CDR2 FVKESK. This CDR3 has 15 residues. V was trimmed by 0 bases and J by 8 bases, leaving 16 bases between them. CDR3 region: CASSQDLVEGSGYTF. CDR3 DNA: TGTGCCAGCAGCCAAGATCTTGTAGAGGGTAGCGGCTACACCTTC.

The rearrangement uses TRBV9 and TRBJ2-3, with no clear D. There are 18 residues in the CDR3. With 0 bases removed from V and 0 bases from J, the gap between germline ends came to 17 bases. Germline V lookup: CDR1 SGDLS, CDR2 YYNGEE. The chain's CDR3 is CASSVAFLPTTSTDTQYF. CDR3 sequence (DNA): TGTGCCAGCAGCGTAGCCTTTCTACCTACTACTAGCACAGATACGCAGTATTTT.

The chain is built from TRBV7-3 and TRBJ2-7; perhaps TRBD1 as D (6 bases). The CDR3 spans 13 residues. V shed 4 bases and J shed 5 bases, with 12 bases lying between them. Per the germline V gene, CDR1 is SGHTA and CDR2 is FQGTGA. The CDR3 DNA is TGTGCCAGCAGCTCCACAGGGTCCCACGAGCAGTACTTC. This translates into CASSSTGSHEQYF.

V usage is TRBV28 and J usage is TRBJ1-6, with a weak D call TRBD1 (5 bases). Deletions cut 8 bases from V and 6 bases from J, with 14 bases between. Germline-derived CDR1 and CDR2 are MDHEN and SYDVKM. The CDR3 loop spans 14 amino acids. The DNA for the CDR3 is TGTGCCAGCGTAAACCCGGGACTTAATTCACCCCTCCACTTT. It yields the protein CASVNPGLNSPLHF.

The table lists this clone with a few counts. The V gene is TRBV11-3, the J gene TRBJ1-1; TRBD1 matches at 9 bases. The CDR3 length is 14 residues. V trimming: 4 bases; J trimming: 6 bases; junction bases outside the gene matches: 6. In germline, CDR1 is SGHNT, CDR2 YENEEA. The chain's CDR3 is CASSSGQGRAEAFF. Written as DNA, the CDR3 is TGTGCCAGCAGCTCGGGACAGGGACGGGCTGAAGCTTTCTTT.

V and J are TRBV7-2 and TRBJ2-7; D is unclear. Deletions cut 5 bases from V and 5 bases from J, with 10 bases between. CDR3 size: 12 residues. Germline-derived CDR1 and CDR2 are SGHTA and FQGNSA. Here the CDR3 DNA reads TGTGCCAGCAGCGGTACGTTCCACGAGCAGTACTTC. Translating gives CASSGTFHEQYF.

This chain joins TRBV14 and TRBJ2-2; D is perhaps TRBD1 (5 bases). Germline V gives CDR1 SGHDN, CDR2 FVKESK. The CDR3 consists of 17 residues. The V end lost 4 bases, the J end lost 5 bases, and 20 bases lay between the germline ends. The CDR3 coding sequence is TGTGCCAGCAGCCCGCAGGGTTTTGTTCCCCTTACCGGGGAGCTGTTTTTT. It yields the protein CASSPQGFVPLTGELFF.

V usage is TRBV5-6 and J usage is TRBJ2-1; the match to TRBD1 covers 7 bases. Trimming cost V 8 bases and J 0 bases; bases outside gene matches: 2. Germline V gene data show CDR1 as SGHDT and CDR2 as YYEEEE. This CDR3 comprises 13 residues. This chain's CDR3 is CARAGGSYNEQFF. The CDR3 DNA reads TGTGCCAGGGCAGGGGGCTCCTACAATGAGCAGTTCTTC.

In its sample, this clone was seen once. The chain combines TRBV11-2 with TRBJ2-3; TRBD2 matches 8 bases. Trimming took 5 bases from V and 6 from J; bases not matched to a gene: 13. Germline V gene data show CDR1 as SGHAT and CDR2 as FQNNGV. This CDR3 is built from 16 residues. The CDR3, as DNA: TGTGCCAGCAGCAAACTAGCGGCTGGGACCTATGATACGCAGTATTTT. Amino acid sequence: CASSKLAAGTYDTQYF.

This chain connects TRBV4-2 to TRBJ1-3; tentative D call: TRBD1 (5 bases). The CDR3 spans 16 residues. With 0 bases removed from V and 4 bases from J, the gap between germline ends came to 13 bases. Germline CDR1 and CDR2: LGHNA and YNFKEQ. CDR3 sequence: CASSQEETEEGNTIYF. The CDR3 DNA is TGTGCCAGCAGCCAAGAGGAGACAGAGGAGGGAAACACCATATATTTT.

The chain is built from TRBV27 and TRBJ2-1; D perhaps matches TRBD2 (7 bases). The CDR3 loop spans 15 amino acids. Deletions cut 10 bases from V and 7 bases from J, with 23 bases between. Germline CDR1 reads MNHEY; CDR2 reads SMNVEV (reference sequence). CDR3 nucleotides: TGTGCCACCCAGGGGTGGGAGGGCCTCGGTAATGAGCAGTTCTTC. Its protein product is CATQGWEGLGNEQFF.

The rearrangement joins TRBV14 to TRBJ2-1; 12 positions agree with TRBD2. Unmatched junction bases numbered 10, after V lost 4 bases and J lost 0 bases. The CDR3 sequence is 19 residues long. In germline, CDR1 is SGHDN, CDR2 FVKESK. This chain's CDR3 is CASSPLGLAGGSSYNEQFF. As DNA, the CDR3 is TGTGCCAGCAGCCCCTTGGGGCTAGCGGGAGGGAGCTCCTACAATGAGCAGTTCTTC. The full variable domain, completed using reference TRBV14 and TRBJ2-1, is EAGVTQFPSHSVIEKGQTVTLRCDPISGHDNLYWYRRVMGKEIKFLLHFVKESKQDESGMPNNRFLAERTGGTYSTLKVQPAELEDSGVYFCASSPLGLAGGSSYNEQFFGPGTRLTVL.

The chain links TRBV5-5 to TRBJ1-5; D is uncertain. The CDR3 totals 15 residues. Germline-derived CDR1 and CDR2 are SGHKS and YYEKEE (reference sequence). V lost 0 bases, J lost 0 bases, and 7 bases lay in between. The CDR3 sequence: CASSLAADSNQPQHF. CDR3 nucleotide sequence: TGTGCCAGCAGCTTGGCCGCAGATAGCAATCAGCCCCAGCATTTT.